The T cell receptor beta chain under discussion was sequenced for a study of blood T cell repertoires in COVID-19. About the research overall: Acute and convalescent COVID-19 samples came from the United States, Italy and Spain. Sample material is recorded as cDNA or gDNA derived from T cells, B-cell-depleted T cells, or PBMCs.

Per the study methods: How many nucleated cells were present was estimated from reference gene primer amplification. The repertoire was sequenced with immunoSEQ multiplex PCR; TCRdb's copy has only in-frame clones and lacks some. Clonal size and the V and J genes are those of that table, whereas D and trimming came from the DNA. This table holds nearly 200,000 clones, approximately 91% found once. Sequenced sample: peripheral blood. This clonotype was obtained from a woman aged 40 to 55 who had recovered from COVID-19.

CDR3 residues: CASSIRLAGDDEQFF. The CDR3 region has the DNA TGTGCCAGCAGCATTAGACTAGCGGGTGATGATGAGCAGTTCTTC. The V and J genes are TRBV27 and TRBJ2-1, with 10 bases aligning to TRBD2. The junction had 10 bases not matched to a gene; V was cut back by 6 bases and J by 8 bases. This CDR3 has 15 residues. Per germline, CDR1 MNHEY and CDR2 SMNVEV (reference sequence).